Described below is a single T cell receptor (beta chain) sequence and its context. Its antigen target is currently unknown. The record has no base qualities; no much larger clone is one base away. The CDR3 regions of human TCRbeta chains were subjected to immunosequencing. The authors' pipeline ran thus. Repertoire TCRs were checked for matches against a reference library of SARS-CoV-2-specific TCRs that had been generated using the MIRA antigen-specificity platform. Breadth was defined as the fraction of unique TCRs that were SARS-CoV-2-associated, and depth was defined as the fraction of total T cells that were SARS-CoV-2-associated. Using the MIRA data, each spike-specific TCR was mapped to the spike region that the TCR reacts to and placed in a CD4 or CD8 class. Log10-transformed breadth and depth values were compared by one-way ANOVA with Sidak's multiple comparisons tests. TCRdb re-hosts the immuneACCESS table, in-frame sequences only. Its copies lack some clones; in the studies checked, an unresolved V gene accounts for under half of them, and the cause for the rest is not known. V, J and clone size are those of that table, while D and trimming were read from the DNA. The sample includes 100,000 to 140,000 clones, with more than 70% observed a single time. Of the sample, 6.6% is held by the ten largest clones.

The meaning of the sample's time point label: baseline before first vaccination. The vaccinee samples were drawn from two UK trials, COV001 and COV002, one of which was a single-blind randomized controlled phase 2/3 trial testing AZD1222 (ChAdOx1 nCoV-19) in healthy adults. For TCRbeta chain sequencing, PBMC samples were collected from trial participants at day 0 and at day 28 after the second dose. The sample comes from a study of T cell responses to AZD1222 COVID-19 vaccine (dated by TCRdb to about 2021). Notes on the research overall: Because spike-specific TCR depth and breadth did not differ between the two schedules, AZD1222 recipients who got a second dose at roughly 4 weeks were pooled with those who got a second dose at roughly 12 weeks. TCR sequencing was performed for 230 to 250 trial participants, of whom 207 were given two doses of AZD1222 and around 25 were given two doses of MenACWY control vaccine. Trial participants were enrolled by age into 18-55, 56-69 and 70-plus year subgroups, with roughly 150, 30 and 60 TCR-sequenced participants respectively. Overall results and qualifications from the work: Because no day 14 peak-response samples were available, the repertoires could be characterized only after the peak T cell response. Conclusions about previously exposed vaccinees are limited, since just six AZD1222 recipients were seropositive for SARS-CoV-2 at baseline. The vaccine-associated CD4 TCRs covered the entire spike protein, and the dominant responses fell in regions 160-218 and 743-854. Reportedly, almost half of the unique spike-specific TCRs recognized epitopes lying outside the regions that are mutated in the B.1.351 and B.1.1.7 variants. The 56-69-year group was small, and its depth increase did not reach significance, likely because of low power. Participants were mostly white British, with more females than males. The authors suggested clonal diversity may have been underestimated. After two AZD1222 doses, spike-specific TCR breadth and depth were significantly higher than at day 0 and than in MenACWY recipients.

From cysteine to phenylalanine, the CDR3 is 16 amino acids long. Only CDR3 DNA remains: 48 bases, in frame from the first base. Trimming takes 4 bases off V and 2 bases off J; junction bases not matched to a gene: 5. CDR1 is given as SGHRS and CDR2 as YFSETQ, both from the germline V gene. The input for sequencing was peripheral blood, taken on day 0 of AZD1222 vaccination. Recombination linked TRBV5-1 to TRBJ2-2; 10 bases in the junction line up with TRBD2. The source of this sequence is an adult in good health. CDR3 reads: CASSQRTSGNTGELFF. At the DNA level, the sequence is TGCGCCAGCAGCCAGCGGACTAGCGGAAACACCGGGGAGCTGTTTTTT.